These T cell receptor beta chains were read from a single sample in a study of blood T cell repertoires in COVID-19. TCRdb's copy holds only in-frame clones and misses some; the assay was immunoSEQ multiplex PCR. Of about half a million clones listed, 70% to 90% were seen once; the top ten hold more than 3%. Sample: peripheral blood. Source of these receptors: a human donor in a cohort sampled during active COVID-19. The CDR3 runs from the conserved cysteine through the conserved F or W. Fields, in order: V gene, D gene, clone size, J gene, CDR3 protein, CDR3 DNA. The D gene is left open where the match is weak. Expanded clones get a size class; other rows say once, few or many, or leave the size out.

TRBV2	TRBD2	-	TRBJ2-7	CASREGSGRANEQYF	TGTGCCAGCAGGGAAGGTAGCGGGAGGGCCAACGAGCAGTACTTC
TRBV5-8	TRBD2	-	TRBJ2-3	CASSLAVAGGGADTQYF	TGTGCCAGCAGCTTGGCTGTGGCGGGAGGGGGGGCAGATACGCAGTATTTT
TRBV19	TRBD1	-	TRBJ1-5	CASSLGQSNQPQHF	TGTGCCAGTAGTCTGGGACAGAGCAATCAGCCCCAGCATTTT
TRBV11-2	TRBD1	-	TRBJ2-7	CASSGNRGVSYEQYF	TGTGCCAGCAGCGGTAACAGGGGCGTTTCCTACGAGCAGTACTTC
TRBV3-1/TRBV3-2	TRBD1	-	TRBJ1-5	CASSQGTAYSNQPQHF	TGTGCCAGCAGTCAGGGGACAGCTTATAGCAATCAGCCCCAGCATTTT
TRBV10-2	-	-	TRBJ2-2	CASSENSGPGELFF	TGCGCCAGCAGTGAGAACAGCGGCCCCGGGGAGCTGTTTTTT
TRBV3-1/TRBV3-2	TRBD1	-	TRBJ1-5	CASSRGQNNQPQHF	TGTGCCAGCAGCCGGGGACAGAACAATCAGCCCCAGCATTTT
TRBV19	-	-	TRBJ2-3	CASSIDQEVGTDTQYF	TGTGCCAGTAGTATAGACCAGGAAGTCGGCACAGATACGCAGTATTTT
TRBV25-1	TRBD2	-	TRBJ2-3	CASSAPSGFTDTQYF	TGTGCCAGCAGTGCTCCTAGCGGGTTCACAGATACGCAGTATTTT
TRBV5-6	-	-	TRBJ2-7	CASSLGRRFYEQYF	TGTGCCAGCAGCTTGGGTCGGCGGTTTTACGAGCAGTACTTC
TRBV3-1/TRBV3-2	TRBD1	-	TRBJ1-1	CASSQLQGAGEAFF	TGTGCCAGCAGCCAACTACAGGGGGCCGGTGAAGCTTTCTTT
TRBV4-3	-	-	TRBJ1-1	CASSQDGAGSIAFF	TGCGCCAGCAGCCAAGATGGGGCAGGGTCGATAGCTTTCTTT
TRBV6-2/TRBV6-3	-	-	TRBJ2-5	CASSPSQETQYF	TGTGCCAGCAGTCCCTCCCAAGAGACCCAGTACTTC
TRBV6-5	TRBD1	-	TRBJ1-4	CASSSSTGVGEKLFF	TGTGCCAGCAGTTCCTCGACAGGGGTTGGTGAAAAACTGTTTTTT
TRBV7-6	-	-	TRBJ1-3	CASSLQQTPGNTIYF	TGTGCCAGCAGCTTACAACAGACACCGGGGAACACCATATATTTT
TRBV7-2	TRBD1	few	TRBJ2-7	CASSVLPGQGFYEQYF	TGTGCCAGCAGCGTCTTGCCGGGACAGGGCTTCTACGAGCAGTACTTC
TRBV6-1	TRBD1	-	TRBJ2-7	CASSEAWDRGVGQYF	TGTGCCAGCAGTGAAGCTTGGGACAGGGGAGTCGGGCAGTACTTC
TRBV7-2	-	-	TRBJ2-7	CASSLQNSGEQYF	TGTGCCAGCAGCTTACAAAACTCCGGGGAGCAGTACTTC
TRBV7-2	TRBD1	once	TRBJ2-5	CAGRTGVGETQYF	TGTGCCGGCCGGACAGGGGTAGGAGAGACCCAGTACTTC